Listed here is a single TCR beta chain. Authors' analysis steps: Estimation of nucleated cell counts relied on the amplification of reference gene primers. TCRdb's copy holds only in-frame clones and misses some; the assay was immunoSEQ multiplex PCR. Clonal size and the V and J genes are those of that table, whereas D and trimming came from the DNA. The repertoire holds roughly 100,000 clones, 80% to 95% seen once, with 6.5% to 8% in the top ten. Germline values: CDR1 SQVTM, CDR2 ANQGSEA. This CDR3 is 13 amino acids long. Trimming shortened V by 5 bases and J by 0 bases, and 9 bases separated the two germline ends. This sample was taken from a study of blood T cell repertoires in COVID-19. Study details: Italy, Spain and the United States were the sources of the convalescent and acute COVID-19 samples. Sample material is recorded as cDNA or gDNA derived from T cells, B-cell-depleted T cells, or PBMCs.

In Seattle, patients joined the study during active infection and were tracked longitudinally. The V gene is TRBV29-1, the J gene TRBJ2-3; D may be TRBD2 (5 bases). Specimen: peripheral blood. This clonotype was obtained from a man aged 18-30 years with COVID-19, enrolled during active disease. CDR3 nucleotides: TGCAGCGTTCCATGGAGGAGCACAGATACGCAGTATTTT. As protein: CSVPWRSTDTQYF.